Following are 30 T cell receptor beta chains from one sample sequenced in a study of a mutant IDH1 vaccine in newly diagnosed glioma. The repertoire was sequenced with immunoSEQ multiplex PCR; TCRdb's copy has only in-frame clones and lacks some. The sample shows 85,000 to 100,000 clones, about 90% of them seen only once. The time point denotes: baseline, week 1 (first vaccination visit). As for treatment: pre-vaccination baseline after standard-of-care therapy. The specimen comprised PBMCs, sampled from a glioma patient treated with radiotherapy, temozolomide or both. The receptors were gathered from a woman between 45 and 65 years old with glioma.

The chain joins TRBV20-1 to TRBJ2-7; D is unclear. The germline V gene has CDR1 DFQATT and CDR2 SNEGSKA (reference sequence). V was cut by 3 bases and J by 6 bases, with 9 bases left in between. The CDR3 runs to 11 residues. The CDR3, as DNA: TGCAGTGCTAGTATAGTTCGCGAGCAGTACTTC. Translation: CSASIVREQYF.

The chain couples TRBV7-9 to TRBJ2-1; D is unresolved. Trimming took 1 base from V and 8 from J, leaving 9 bases between them. This CDR3 is 13 amino acids long. Germline values: CDR1 SEHNR, CDR2 FQNEAQ (reference sequence). CDR3 nucleotide sequence: TGTGCCAGCAGCTTAGGGGTAGATCATGAGCAGTTCTTC. Its protein is CASSLGVDHEQFF. Based on the CDR3 plus reference TRBV7-9 and TRBJ2-1, the full variable domain is DTGVSQNPRHKITKRGQNVTFRCDPISEHNRLYWYRQTLGQGPEFLTYFQNEAQLEKSRLLSDRFSAERPKGSFSTLEIQRTEQGDSAMYLCASSLGVDHEQFFGPGTRLTVL.

The V call is TRBV7-9, the J call TRBJ1-2, with a tentative D call TRBD1 (5 bases). Per the germline V gene, CDR1 is SEHNR and CDR2 is FQNEAQ (reference sequence). V was shortened by 5 bases and J by 4 bases, with 14 bases between the two germline ends. This CDR3 comprises 14 residues. The CDR3 region has the DNA TGTGCCAGCAGCCTCCCCGGAAGGGGCTATGGCTACACCTTC. It translates to CASSLPGRGYGYTF. The full variable domain, completed using reference TRBV7-9 and TRBJ1-2, is DTGVSQNPRHKITKRGQNVTFRCDPISEHNRLYWYRQTLGQGPEFLTYFQNEAQLEKSRLLSDRFSAERPKGSFSTLEIQRTEQGDSAMYLCASSLPGRGYGYTFGSGTRLTVV.

This clone was detected only once. J is TRBJ2-7 and V is TRBV30; D may be TRBD2 (6 bases). Per germline, CDR1 GTSNPN and CDR2 SVGIG (reference sequence). The CDR3 loop spans 11 amino acids. V dropped 5 bases and J dropped 3 bases, with 8 bases sitting between them. CDR3 residues: CAWASVYEQYF. In nucleotides, the CDR3 is TGTGCCTGGGCTAGCGTCTACGAGCAGTACTTC.

V usage is TRBV27 and J usage is TRBJ2-4; D unresolved. The CDR3 length is 15 residues. Germline-derived CDR1 and CDR2 are MNHEY and SMNVEV (reference sequence). Trimming removed 4 bases at V and 0 bases at J, with 10 bases between. The CDR3 nucleotides read TGTGCCAGCAGTTCGGGTCGACTAGCCAAAAACATTCAGTACTTC. Translation gives CASSSGRLAKNIQYF.

The V gene is TRBV10-1, the J gene TRBJ2-1; possible D gene TRBD1, 7 bases. Germline loops: CDR1 WNHNN, CDR2 SYGVQD (reference sequence). Trimming shortened V by 11 bases and J by 8 bases, and 16 bases separated the two germline ends. The CDR3 is 12 residues long. Written as DNA, the CDR3 is TGCGCCTCCGGCAGGGGGGTGTATGAGCAGTTCTTC. This gives the protein CASGRGVYEQFF.

CDR3 DNA sequence: TGTGCCAGCAGTTTAATGACAGGGGGCCACTACGAGCAGTACTTC. Amino acids: CASSLMTGGHYEQYF. This chain joins TRBV27 and TRBJ2-7; 10 bases map to TRBD1. This CDR3 is built from 15 residues. Germline-derived CDR1 and CDR2 are MNHEY and SMNVEV (reference sequence). The V gene end was trimmed by 2 bases and the J gene end by 3 bases; junction bases not matched to a gene: 4.

The chain recombines TRBV11-2 with TRBJ2-7, with D possibly matching TRBD1 (5 bases). CDR3 length: 13 residues. Trimming pared 3 bases from V and 5 bases from J, leaving 11 bases between. Germline CDR1 SGHAT, CDR2 FQNNGV. CDR3 amino acids: CASSLGQPHEQYF. CDR3 bases: TGTGCCAGCAGCTTGGGGCAGCCCCACGAGCAGTACTTC.

The genes are TRBV6-6 and TRBJ2-1; D is perhaps TRBD1 (5 bases). V lost 0 bases to trimming and J lost 10 bases, with 19 bases between them. CDR1 and CDR2 from the germline V gene are MNHNY and SVGAGI (reference sequence). The CDR3 consists of 16 residues. The CDR3 is CASSYSGGAGPGEQFF. In DNA form, the CDR3 reads TGTGCCAGCAGTTACTCGGGCGGAGCTGGCCCAGGGGAGCAGTTCTTC.

This clone was recorded once. At one of its ends the junction is not consistent with the germline gene, which may arise from a read error. This chain joins TRBV2 and TRBJ2-7; 9 bases are shared with TRBD1. From germline, CDR1 is SNHLY and CDR2 FYNNEI. This CDR3 contains 14 residues. CDR3 sequence: CAGRRQGGLYEQYF. DNA of the CDR3: TGTGCCGGCAGGAGACAGGGGGGGTTGTACGAGCAGTACTTC.

The chain uses TRBV28 and TRBJ2-5; 10 nucleotides match TRBD2. Germline V gives CDR1 MDHEN, CDR2 SYDVKM. J was trimmed by 5 bases and V by 2 bases; bases with no gene match: 11. The CDR3 is made up of 17 amino acids. The DNA of the CDR3 is TGTGCCAGCAGTTTACTTCCGGGACTAGCGCTAGAGGAGACCCAGTACTTC. Protein: CASSLLPGLALEETQYF.

V usage is TRBV10-3 and J usage is TRBJ2-7; D perhaps matches TRBD1 (6 bases). The V gene lost 6 bases and the J gene lost 2 bases, with 14 bases spanning the gap. CDR3 length equals 14 residues. The V gene's germline CDR1 is ENHRY and CDR2 SYGVKD. Written as DNA, the CDR3 is TGTGCCATCAGATCTAGGACAGACGCCTACGAGCAGTACTTC. It yields the protein CAIRSRTDAYEQYF.

This clone has a single count. This chain joins TRBV18 and TRBJ1-4; possibly TRBD1 for D (6 bases). The CDR3 is made up of 16 amino acids. CDR1 is KGHSH, CDR2 LQKENI, per germline. Trimming shortened V by 0 bases and J by 0 bases, and 8 bases separated the two germline ends. The CDR3 DNA follows: TGTGCCAGCTCACCACCGGACAGAGCAACTAATGAAAAACTGTTTTTT. Translation gives CASSPPDRATNEKLFF.

The CDR3 loop reads CASSLNTGGPGNEQFF. CDR3 DNA: TGTGCCAGCAGCTTGAACACGGGAGGACCCGGGAATGAGCAGTTCTTC. The chain joins TRBV7-3 to TRBJ2-1; 7 nucleotides agree with TRBD2. Germline CDR1 and CDR2: SGHTA and FQGTGA. This CDR3 region has 16 residues. The V and J ends lost 3 bases and 7 bases, in that order; junction bases with no gene match: 12.

This clone has only one observation. The chain is built from TRBV10-3 and TRBJ2-2; 7 bases map to TRBD1. The CDR3 has 15 residues. CDR1 ENHRY and CDR2 SYGVKD come from the germline V gene. V dropped 3 bases and J dropped 4; count of bases not matched to a gene: 5. The CDR3 spells CAISEGQVGTGELFF. The CDR3 region has the DNA TGTGCCATCAGTGAAGGACAGGTCGGCACCGGGGAGCTGTTTTTT.

This clone was counted a single time. The V and J genes are TRBV9 and TRBJ1-3; no firm D call. Trimming stripped 0 bases from V and 0 bases from J, with 10 bases between. CDR3 length: 16 amino acids. Germline V CDR1 and CDR2: SGDLS, YYNGEE. CDR3 region: CASSVGGRHSGNTIYF. The CDR3 coding sequence is TGTGCCAGCAGCGTAGGAGGGCGGCACTCTGGAAACACCATATATTTT.

This chain uses TRBV6-6 with TRBJ1-5; D gene uncertain. V was trimmed by 2 bases and J by 0 bases, leaving 2 bases between them. This CDR3 has 13 residues. Germline CDR1 reads MNHNY; CDR2 reads SVGAGI (reference sequence). CDR3 region: CASSYHSNQPQHF. The CDR3 region has the DNA TGTGCCAGCAGTTACCATAGCAATCAGCCCCAGCATTTT.

This rearrangement joins TRBV19 to TRBJ1-3; no definite D call. CDR1 is LNHDA and CDR2 is SQIVND in the germline V gene (reference sequence). Deletions cut 6 bases from V and 2 bases from J, with 11 bases between. The CDR3 is 14 amino acids. CDR3 in DNA: TGTGCCAGTAGATCTAACACCGCTGGAAACACCATATATTTT. Protein: CASRSNTAGNTIYF. The whole variable domain, filled in from reference TRBV19 and TRBJ1-3, reads DGGITQSPKYLFRKEGQNVTLSCEQNLNHDAMYWYRQDPGQGLRLIYYSQIVNDFQKGDIAEGYSVSREKKESFPLTVTSAQKNPTAFYLCASRSNTAGNTIYFGEGSWLTVV.

The chain joins TRBV7-6 to TRBJ2-1; weak D call: TRBD2 (6 bases). The CDR3 covers 15 residues. Germline V lookup: CDR1 SGHVS, CDR2 FNYEAQ. Deletions cut 2 bases from V and 6 bases from J, with 14 bases between. The CDR3, as DNA: TGTGCCAGCAGCTTAAACCGGGAGAAGGTCAATGAGCAGTTCTTC. It codes for CASSLNREKVNEQFF.

Remarks on this clone: The germline gene is not matched at one end of the junction; a read error may be the cause. V usage is TRBV5-4 and J usage is TRBJ2-1; 7 bases map to TRBD2. Germline assignment: CDR1 SGHNT and CDR2 YYREEE (reference sequence). The CDR3 contains 14 residues. The CDR3 DNA reads as TGTGCCAGCAGGTCAATGGGGGGAGGGCGTGAGGGACTCTTC. It translates to CASRSMGGGREGLF. Full variable domain (remainder filled in from reference TRBV5-4 and TRBJ2-1): ETGVTQSPTHLIKTRGQQVTLRCSSQSGHNTVSWYQQALGQGPQFIFQYYREEENGRGNFPPRFSGLQFPNYSSELNVNALELDDSALYLCASRSMGGGREGLFGPGTRLTVL.

V usage is TRBV9 and J usage is TRBJ2-5; either TRBD1 or TRBD2 may supply D (7 bases each). V gave up 4 bases and J gave up 5 bases, with 18 bases separating them. The germline V gene has CDR1 SGDLS and CDR2 YYNGEE. The CDR3 has 15 amino acids. The CDR3 nucleotides are TGTGCCAGCAGCCTAGGGGGCGGGAGAGATGAGACCCAGTACTTC. Amino acid sequence: CASSLGGGRDETQYF.

The chain combines TRBV4-1 with TRBJ2-1; 10 nucleotides agree with TRBD2. From germline, CDR1 is MGHRA and CDR2 YSYEKL. There are 15 residues in the CDR3. V lost 8 bases to trimming and J lost 8 bases; unmatched junction nucleotides: 12. The CDR3 reads CASASSGRVGHEQFF. The CDR3 nucleotides read TGCGCCAGCGCGTCGAGCGGGAGGGTAGGGCATGAGCAGTTCTTC.

The rearrangement links TRBV2 to TRBJ2-2; TRBD2 might be the D (6 bases). The CDR3 extends over 17 amino acids. Germline-derived CDR1 and CDR2 are SNHLY and FYNNEI. Trimming took 11 bases from V and 3 from J, leaving 25 bases between them. CDR3 in amino acids: CAGWGEAPGRHTGELFF. The DNA for the CDR3 is TGTGCCGGCTGGGGGGAGGCCCCAGGAAGACACACCGGGGAGCTGTTTTTT. The variable domain in full, with the rest retrieved from reference TRBV2 and TRBJ2-2, is EPEVTQTPSHQVTQMGQEVILRCVPISNHLYFYWYRQILGQKVEFLVSFYNNEISEKSEIFDDQFSVERPDGSNFTLKIRSTKLEDSAMYFCAGWGEAPGRHTGELFFGEGSRLTVL.

V gene TRBV5-1 combines with J gene TRBJ2-5, with D unclear. The CDR3 is 13 residues long. Germline V gene lookup returns CDR1 SGHRS and CDR2 YFSETQ. The germline V and J ends were trimmed by 2 bases and 3 bases, with 8 bases remaining between them. CDR3 in amino acids: CASSLRVEETQYF. The CDR3 coding sequence is TGCGCCAGCAGCTTAAGGGTCGAAGAGACCCAGTACTTC.

A single count supports this clone. One end of the junction varies from germline; a read error may be responsible. The chain carries TRBV7-6 and TRBJ2-1; D is ambiguous. The germline gives CDR1 SGHVS, CDR2 FNYEAQ. This CDR3 contains 15 residues. The CDR3 DNA reads as TGTGCCAGCAGCGTAGCCCCCGTAGCCTACAATGAGCAGTTCTTC. It encodes CASSVAPVAYNEQFF.

V gene TRBV11-2 combines with J gene TRBJ1-3; D ambiguous. The CDR3 is 15 residues long. Germline loops: CDR1 SGHAT, CDR2 FQNNGV. Trimming shortened V by 5 bases and J by 2 bases, and 13 bases separated the two germline ends. CDR3 DNA sequence: TGTGCCAGCAGCCCCGTTCAGAGGGCTGGAAACACCATATATTTT. Protein: CASSPVQRAGNTIYF.

The chain links TRBV28 to TRBJ2-1, with 7 nucleotides matching TRBD2. J was trimmed by 0 bases and V by 8 bases; bases with no gene match: 13. From germline, CDR1 is MDHEN and CDR2 SYDVKM. The CDR3 runs to 17 residues. The CDR3 nucleotides read TGTGCCAGCGGCCCCTGGCACGGGAGGAGCTCCTACAATGAGCAGTTCTTC. Residues: CASGPWHGRSSYNEQFF.

The chain recombines TRBV5-4 with TRBJ2-7, with D possibly matching TRBD2 (5 bases). Germline values: CDR1 SGHNT, CDR2 YYREEE (reference sequence). The V and J ends lost 3 bases and 2 bases respectively, with 9 bases between them. This CDR3 has 13 amino acids. This CDR3 is CASSSDFPYEQYF. The CDR3 nucleotides read TGTGCCAGCAGCTCGGACTTCCCCTACGAGCAGTACTTC.

This clone was seen a few times. The chain links TRBV4-1 to TRBJ2-1; D is possibly TRBD1 (6 bases). This CDR3 is built from 15 residues. Per germline, CDR1 MGHRA and CDR2 YSYEKL. V shed 4 bases and J shed 3 bases, with 13 bases lying between them. CDR3 DNA: TGCGCCAGCAGCCTTGGGGGCGTTAGCTACAATGAGCAGTTCTTC. Protein product: CASSLGGVSYNEQFF.

CDR3 amino acids: CAWSLSRDRGFVNNEQFF. The CDR3 nucleotides are TGTGCCTGGAGCCTATCCCGGGACAGGGGGTTTGTGAACAATGAGCAGTTCTTC. The V call is TRBV30, the J call TRBJ2-1; 11 positions agree with TRBD1. V lost 3 bases and J lost 5; bases outside the gene matches: 15. Looked up from germline, CDR1 is GTSNPN and CDR2 is SVGIG (reference sequence). This CDR3 region has 18 residues.